This record looks at one T cell receptor beta chain sequence and its context. Its antigen remains undetermined. No base quality values were provided; no much bigger clone lies one nucleotide off. These data are taken from a study of T cell responses to AZD1222 COVID-19 vaccine (dated by TCRdb to about 2021). The study in broad terms: A total of 240 or so trial participants underwent TCR sequencing, of whom 207 had received two doses of AZD1222 and some 26 had received two doses of the MenACWY control vaccine. Enrollment into the trials was organized by age into subgroups of 18-55, 56-69 and 70-plus years, and those subgroups contained roughly 150, 30 and 60 TCR-sequenced participants, respectively.

The CDR3 regions of human TCRbeta chains were analyzed by immunosequencing. The paper's processing steps were these. Repertoire TCRs were checked for matches against a reference library of SARS-CoV-2-specific TCRs that had been generated using the MIRA antigen-specificity platform. Breadth was defined as the fraction of unique TCRs that were SARS-CoV-2-associated, and depth was defined as the fraction of total T cells that were SARS-CoV-2-associated. Each spike-specific TCR was assigned to its reactive spike region and to a CD4 or CD8 class using the MIRA data. Log10-transformed breadth and depth values were compared by one-way ANOVA with Sidak's multiple comparisons tests. Held by TCRdb, this immuneACCESS table contains in-frame sequences only and omits some clones. Under half of the omission traces to an unresolved V gene where checked; the cause of the rest is unknown. The DNA gave D and trimming, while V, J and clone size come from that table. A total of some 150,000 clones appear in this sample, just over 90% of them only once. The ten largest clones represent 1.9% of the sample.

General study outcomes and caveats: Participants were mostly white British, with more females than males. The authors suggested clonal diversity may have been underestimated. Conclusions about previously exposed vaccinees are limited because only five to seven AZD1222 recipients were SARS-CoV-2 seropositive at baseline. Because no samples from the day 14 peak response were available, repertoires could be characterized only after the peak T cell response. A significant rise in spike-specific TCR breadth and depth was observed after two AZD1222 doses relative to day 0 and relative to MenACWY recipients. CD4 TCRs associated with the vaccine covered the entire spike protein, and the dominant responses were in regions 160-218 and 743-854. The 56-69-year group was small, and its depth increase did not reach significance, likely because of low power. Reportedly, almost half of the unique spike-specific TCRs recognized epitopes lying outside the regions that are mutated in the B.1.351 and B.1.1.7 variants.

The time point label here, explained by the study, means: about 28 days (+/-7) after the second vaccine dose. AZD1222 recipients whose second dose came at about 4 weeks and those whose second dose came at about 12 weeks were combined into one group, since spike-specific TCR depth and breadth did not differ between the two schedules. Vaccinee samples were obtained from the UK trials COV001 and COV002, which included a single-blind randomized controlled phase 2/3 trial of AZD1222 (ChAdOx1 nCoV-19) in healthy adults. For TCRbeta chain sequencing, PBMC samples from trial participants were taken at day 0 and at day 28 after the second dose. The starting material was peripheral blood, obtained 28 days after the second AZD1222 dose. The sequence came from an adult who received the AZD1222 COVID-19 vaccine.

The CDR3 sequence is CASSLGSSGNEQFF. At the DNA level, the sequence is TGTGCCAGCAGCTTAGGATCTAGCGGAAATGAGCAGTTCTTC. The V and J genes are TRBV7-9 and TRBJ2-1, with TRBD2 identical over 7 junction bases. The junction shows trimming of 1 base on V and 7 bases on J, and the gene matches do not reach 4 bases of it. For CDR1 and CDR2, the germline V gene (reference sequence) lists SEHNR and FQNEAQ. Including the terminal cysteine and phenylalanine, the CDR3 comprises 14 residues. Only the CDR3 region is kept as DNA, spanning 42 bases read in frame from base 1.